The next 10 T cell receptor beta chains were all read from a single sample in a study of blood T cell repertoires in COVID-19. Assay used: immunoSEQ multiplex PCR; TCRdb lists only in-frame clones, some missing. Counted here are roughly 190,000 clones, approximately 80% occurring once; the ten biggest clones make up around 7.9%. Sequencing was carried out using peripheral blood. The receptors here all came from a woman between 50 and 59 years old with active or convalescent COVID-19.

V gene TRBV6-2 or TRBV6-3 combines with J gene TRBJ1-6, with 7 nucleotides matching TRBD1. The germline V gene encodes CDR1 MNHEY and CDR2 SVGEGT. The CDR3 runs to 14 residues. V dropped 4 bases and J dropped 10; count of bases not matched to a gene: 7. The CDR3 region is CASSSHRGESPLHF. The CDR3 DNA reads TGTGCCAGCAGTTCTCACAGGGGTGAGTCACCCCTCCACTTT.

This rearrangement joins TRBV18 to TRBJ1-1, with 10 bases aligning to TRBD1. From germline, CDR1 is KGHSH and CDR2 LQKENI. The ends lost 6 bases at V and 5 bases at J; junction bases unmatched: 3. This CDR3 is 13 amino acids long. The CDR3 protein is CASSPDRGTEAFF. For the CDR3, the DNA is TGTGCCAGCTCTCCGGACAGGGGGACTGAAGCTTTCTTT.

The V gene is TRBV27, the J gene TRBJ2-1; 8 nucleotides match TRBD2. The CDR3 consists of 16 residues. Germline V gene data show CDR1 as MNHEY and CDR2 as SMNVEV (reference sequence). Germline trimming cut 4 bases from V and 2 bases from J; bases unmatched to any gene: 7. CDR3 loop: CASSYSGTGPYNEQFF. The CDR3 bases are TGTGCCAGCAGTTATAGCGGGACTGGGCCCTACAATGAGCAGTTCTTC.

This clone turned up a few times. The V and J genes are TRBV10-3 and TRBJ2-6; possible D gene TRBD2, 7 bases. The CDR3 sequence is 17 residues long. Germline V gives CDR1 ENHRY, CDR2 SYGVKD. V shed 6 bases and J shed 0 bases, with 15 bases lying between them. The CDR3 here is CAISQGGVLSGANVLTF. As DNA, the CDR3 is TGTGCCATCAGCCAAGGGGGGGTCCTCTCTGGGGCCAACGTCCTGACTTTC.

The V call is TRBV9, the J call TRBJ1-6; D is undetermined. The CDR3 length is 13 residues. The germline V and J ends were trimmed by 1 base and 9 bases, with 8 bases remaining between them. Germline values: CDR1 SGDLS, CDR2 YYNGEE. As DNA, the CDR3 is TGTGCCAGCAGCGTAATAGGAGGTTCACCCCTCCACTTT. Amino acid sequence: CASSVIGGSPLHF.

The chain has TRBV7-9 and TRBJ1-2; 10 bases agree with TRBD1. With 3 bases clipped from V and 8 bases from J, the junction kept 3 bases outside the gene matches. The CDR3 runs to 13 residues. CDR1 and CDR2 (germline): SEHNR, FQNEAQ (reference sequence). CDR3 bases: TGTGCCAGCAGCTTGACAGGGGGCGAGGGCTACACCTTC. It yields the protein CASSLTGGEGYTF. The full variable domain, in which reference TRBV7-9 and TRBJ1-2 provide the parts outside the CDR3, is DTGVSQNPRHKITKRGQNVTFRCDPISEHNRLYWYRQTLGQGPEFLTYFQNEAQLEKSRLLSDRFSAERPKGSFSTLEIQRTEQGDSAMYLCASSLTGGEGYTFGSGTRLTVV.

The chain has TRBV5-1 and TRBJ2-1; 7 positions match TRBD2. V lost 0 bases and J lost 4; bases outside the gene matches: 4. The CDR3 spans 15 residues. Per germline, CDR1 SGHRS and CDR2 YFSETQ. The CDR3: CASSLERLAYNEQFF. CDR3 bases: TGCGCCAGCAGCTTGGAGAGACTAGCTTACAATGAGCAGTTCTTC.

The gene calls are TRBV6-6 and TRBJ2-3; perhaps TRBD1 as D (5 bases). The CDR3 runs to 14 residues. V lost 6 bases to trimming and J lost 4 bases, with 14 bases between them. Germline-derived CDR1 and CDR2 are MNHNY and SVGAGI (reference sequence). This chain's CDR3 is CASSPTKQADTQYF. DNA of the CDR3: TGTGCCAGCAGCCCTACAAAACAGGCAGATACGCAGTATTTT.

The chain combines TRBV6-2 or TRBV6-3 with TRBJ1-2, with 8 bases identical to TRBD1. The germline CDR1 and CDR2 sequences are MNHEY and SVGEGT. This CDR3 region has 14 residues. Trimming removed 5 bases from V and 4 bases from J; junction bases left unmatched: 6. The CDR3 here is CASSPRQGRYGYTF. The DNA for the CDR3 is TGTGCCAGCAGTCCGCGACAGGGGCGCTATGGCTACACCTTC.

V is TRBV3-1 (or the pseudogene TRBV3-2) and J is TRBJ2-1; 7 nucleotides align to TRBD2. Germline V gives CDR1 LGHDT, CDR2 YNNKEL (reference sequence). This CDR3 region has 14 residues. After removal of 4 bases from V and 5 bases from J, the junction contained 5 bases not matched to a gene. CDR3 nucleotides: TGTGCCAGCAGCCGGGTCAGCGGGGACAATGAGCAGTTCTTC. Protein product: CASSRVSGDNEQFF.